Below, one T cell receptor beta chain is given with its context. This clone's antigen is unknown. The input lacks base qualities; no much larger clone sits a single base away. This sample is drawn from a study of blood T cell repertoires in COVID-19 (dated by TCRdb to between 2020 and 2021). At the level of the whole study: Samples from collaborators originated in the United States, Italy and Spain and spanned both the acute and convalescent phases of COVID-19. The dataset comprised deeply sampled blood TCRbeta repertoires from subjects exposed to, actively infected with, or recovered from COVID-19. Sample metadata almost always included a de-identified subject ID, COVID-19 status, age in years and sex. The samples were drawn from two sources: the first 160 participants of the ongoing ImmuneRACE study, and 1,254 subjects contributed by 6 global collaborators. Where HLA class I and class II types were available, the types were taken from metadata supplied by the sample provider, not from assay-based typing. The repertoires were released in a freely available public database meant as a resource for research on the immune response to SARS-CoV-2. The material from the prospective study consisted of cDNA or gDNA derived from T cells, B-cell-depleted T cells, or PBMCs.

Collaborating institutions collected whole blood in K2EDTA tubes following their own protocols. Collaborator samples were shipped for TCRbeta analysis as frozen whole blood, isolated PBMCs, or DNA extracted from either sample type. There are 16 amino acids in the CDR3, from cysteine to phenylalanine inclusive. Only the CDR3 part of the read is kept: 48 bases, read in frame from the first base. Between the V and J ends, shortened by 3 bases and 7 bases respectively, the junction contains 19 bases. CDR1 MNHNY and CDR2 SVGAGI are derived from the germline V gene (reference sequence). The immunoSEQ Assay, a bias-controlled multiplex PCR, was used to amplify TCRbeta CDR3 regions from genomic DNA. From the authors' description of their analysis: Within the assay, amplification of reference gene primers was used to estimate how many nucleated cells each sample contained. To quantify the absolute abundance of each unique TCRbeta CDR3 rearrangement, sequence reads were collapsed and filtered. For each sample, productive Simpson clonality was calculated as the square root of Simpson's diversity index across productive rearrangements. TCRdb limited this immuneACCESS table to in-frame rearrangements with V and J called. A share of clones is missing; checked studies link under half to unresolved V genes, and the rest is unexplained. V and J calls plus clone size are reproduced from that table; the DNA served to infer D and trimming. This sample gives about 110,000 clones in total; 80% to 85% of them show up just once. The ten largest make up 4% to 5.5% of the sample.

The paper's findings and limits, for the study overall: Clinical and demographic metadata were provided uncurated, with the amount varying by source and participant.

The receptor comes from a man between 65 and 80 years old with acute or convalescent COVID-19. Source material: peripheral blood. The chain is encoded by TRBV6-6 joined to TRBJ1-5; the D gene lacks a confident call. The CDR3 protein is CASSYSIGPAGQPQHF. At the DNA level, the sequence is TGTGCCAGCAGTTATTCCATCGGACCAGCGGGGCAGCCCCAGCATTTT.